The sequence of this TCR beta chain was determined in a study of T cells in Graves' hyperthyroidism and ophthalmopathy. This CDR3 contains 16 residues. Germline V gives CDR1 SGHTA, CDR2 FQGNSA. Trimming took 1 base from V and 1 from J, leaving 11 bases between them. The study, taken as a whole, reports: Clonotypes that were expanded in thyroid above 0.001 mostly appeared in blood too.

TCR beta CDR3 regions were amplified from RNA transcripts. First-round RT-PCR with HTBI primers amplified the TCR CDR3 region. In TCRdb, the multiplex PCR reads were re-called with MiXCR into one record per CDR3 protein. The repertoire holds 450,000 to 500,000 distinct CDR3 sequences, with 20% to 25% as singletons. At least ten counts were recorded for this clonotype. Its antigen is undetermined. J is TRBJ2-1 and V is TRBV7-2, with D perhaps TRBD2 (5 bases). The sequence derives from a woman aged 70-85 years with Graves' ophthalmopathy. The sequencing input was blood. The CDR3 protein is CASSLVGSRSYNEQFF. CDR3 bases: TGTGCCAGCAGCTTAGTGGGGAGTAGGTCCTACAATGAGCAGTTCTTC.